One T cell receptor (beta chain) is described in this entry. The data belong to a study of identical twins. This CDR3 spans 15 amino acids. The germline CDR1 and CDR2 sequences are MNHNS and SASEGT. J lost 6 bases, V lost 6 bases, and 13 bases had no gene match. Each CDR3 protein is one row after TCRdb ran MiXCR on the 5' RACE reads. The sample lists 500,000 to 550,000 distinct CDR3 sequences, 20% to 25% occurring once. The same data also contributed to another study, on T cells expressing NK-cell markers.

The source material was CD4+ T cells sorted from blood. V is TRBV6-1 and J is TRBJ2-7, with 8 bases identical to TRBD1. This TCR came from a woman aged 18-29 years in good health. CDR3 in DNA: TGTGCCAGCAGCCCCCGGACAGGGTGGAACGGCGAGCAGTACTTC. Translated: CASSPRTGWNGEQYF.